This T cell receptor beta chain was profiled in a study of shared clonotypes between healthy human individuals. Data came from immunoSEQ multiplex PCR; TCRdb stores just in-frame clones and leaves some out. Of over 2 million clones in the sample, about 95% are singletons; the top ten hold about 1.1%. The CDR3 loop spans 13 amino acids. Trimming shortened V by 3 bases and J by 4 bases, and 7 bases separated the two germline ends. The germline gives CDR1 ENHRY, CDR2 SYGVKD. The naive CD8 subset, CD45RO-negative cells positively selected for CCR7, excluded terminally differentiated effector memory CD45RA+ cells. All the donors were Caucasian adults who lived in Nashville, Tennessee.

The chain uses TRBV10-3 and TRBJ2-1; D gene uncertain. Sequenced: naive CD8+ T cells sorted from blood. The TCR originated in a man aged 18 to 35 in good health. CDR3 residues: CAISDPHYNEQFF. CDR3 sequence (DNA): TGTGCCATCAGTGACCCGCATTACAATGAGCAGTTCTTC.